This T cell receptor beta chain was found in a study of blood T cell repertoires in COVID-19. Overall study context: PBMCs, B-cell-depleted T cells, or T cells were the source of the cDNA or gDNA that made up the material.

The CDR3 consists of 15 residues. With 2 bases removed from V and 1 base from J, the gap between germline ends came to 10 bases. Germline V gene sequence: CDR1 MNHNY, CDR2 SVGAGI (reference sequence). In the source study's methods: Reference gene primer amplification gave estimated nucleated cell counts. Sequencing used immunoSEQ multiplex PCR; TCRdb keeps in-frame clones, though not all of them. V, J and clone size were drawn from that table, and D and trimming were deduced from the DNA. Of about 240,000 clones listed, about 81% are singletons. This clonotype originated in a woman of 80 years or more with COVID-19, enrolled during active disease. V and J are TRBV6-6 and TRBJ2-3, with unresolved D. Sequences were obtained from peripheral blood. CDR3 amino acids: CASSYVVTGTDTQYF. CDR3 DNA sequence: TGTGCCAGCAGTTACGTAGTCACAGGCACAGATACGCAGTATTTT.